The entry below gives a single T cell receptor beta chain sequence along with its context. The entry originates in a study of blood T cell repertoires in COVID-19. The wider study: The United States, Italy and Spain supplied acute and convalescent COVID-19 samples. Sources were T cells, B-cell-depleted T cells, or PBMCs; the material itself was cDNA or gDNA.

In the original analysis: Reference gene primer amplification in the assay estimated nucleated cell counts. Some clones are missing from TCRdb's copy, which holds only in-frame ones; the method was immunoSEQ multiplex PCR. D and trimming were read from the DNA, whereas the V and J calls and clone size are those reported in that table. The sample consists of fewer than 110,000 clones, over 60% of them appearing once. Trimming left V 2 bases short and J 6 bases short, with 10 bases between. The germline V gene has CDR1 MNHNS and CDR2 SASEGT. CDR3 size: 14 residues. The rearrangement joins TRBV6-1 to TRBJ2-2, with D unclear. Sequenced sample: peripheral blood. The receptor comes from a man aged 65 to 85 with acute or convalescent COVID-19. CDR3 nucleotides: TGTGCCAGCAGTGAACTCCGACATGCCGGGGAGCTGTTTTTT. Protein sequence: CASSELRHAGELFF.